A single T cell receptor beta chain is shown here with its context. The sample belongs to a study of radiotherapy plus CTLA-4 blockade in lung cancer. Study-wide context: Objective responses were observed in 18% of patients, and disease control was achieved by 30% to 40%.

The CDR3 covers 13 residues. Germline-derived CDR1 and CDR2 are ENHRY and SYGVKD. Trimming took 11 bases from V and 3 from J, leaving 16 bases between them. The data were produced by immunoSEQ multiplex PCR, yet TCRdb's version contains in-frame clones alone and is incomplete. The sample yields roughly 120,000 clones, around 75% seen once. The chain recombines TRBV10-3 with TRBJ1-1; TRBD1 is a possible D gene (6 bases). Sequenced here: peripheral blood, sampled from a patient treated with radiotherapy plus ipilimumab. The receptor was isolated from a human donor with non-small cell lung cancer who had a partial response to radiotherapy plus ipilimumab. Here the CDR3 DNA reads TGTGCCTCCAGGGGAAGTTTGGACACTGAAGCTTTCTTT. This encodes CASRGSLDTEAFF.